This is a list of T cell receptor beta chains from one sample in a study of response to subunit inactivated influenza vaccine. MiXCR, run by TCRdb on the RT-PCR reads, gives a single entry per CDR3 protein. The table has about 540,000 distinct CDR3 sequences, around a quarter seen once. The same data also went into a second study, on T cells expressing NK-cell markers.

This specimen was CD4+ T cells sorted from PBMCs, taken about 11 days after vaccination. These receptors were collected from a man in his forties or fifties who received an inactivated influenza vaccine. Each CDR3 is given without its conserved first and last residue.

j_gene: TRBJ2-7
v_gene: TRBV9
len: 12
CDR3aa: ASSVEDYIYEQY

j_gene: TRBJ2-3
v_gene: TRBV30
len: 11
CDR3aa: AWSAKGTDTQY

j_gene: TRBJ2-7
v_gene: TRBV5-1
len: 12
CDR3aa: ASSFRIRGGEQY

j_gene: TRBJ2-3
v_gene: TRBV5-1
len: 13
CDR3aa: ASSLARGRADTQY

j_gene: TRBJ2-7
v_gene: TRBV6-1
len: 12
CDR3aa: ASSEQGRNYEQY

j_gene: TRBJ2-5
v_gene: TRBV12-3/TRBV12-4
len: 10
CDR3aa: ASGQAQETQY

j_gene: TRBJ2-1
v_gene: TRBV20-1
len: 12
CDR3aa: SARGGQSMNEQF

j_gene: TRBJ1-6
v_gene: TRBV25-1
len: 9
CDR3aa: ASRYGSTLH

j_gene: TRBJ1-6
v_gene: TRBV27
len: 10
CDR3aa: ASGRWHSPLH

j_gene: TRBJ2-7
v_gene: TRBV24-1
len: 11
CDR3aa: ATMSTGSYEQY

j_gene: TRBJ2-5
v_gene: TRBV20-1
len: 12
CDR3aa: SARVSGGGETQY

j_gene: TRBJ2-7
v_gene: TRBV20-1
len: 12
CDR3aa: SAEGAGGYYEQY

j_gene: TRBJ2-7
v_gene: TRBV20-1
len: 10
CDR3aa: SANFGSYEQY

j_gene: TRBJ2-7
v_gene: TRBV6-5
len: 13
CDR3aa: ASSYSRGRKGEQY

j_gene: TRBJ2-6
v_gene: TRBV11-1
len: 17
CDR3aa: ASSSDRSRIKAGANVLT

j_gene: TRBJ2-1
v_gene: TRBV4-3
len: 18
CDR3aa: ASSPRTSGREVGANNEQF

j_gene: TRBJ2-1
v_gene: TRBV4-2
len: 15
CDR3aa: ASSPQDRVGSYNEQF

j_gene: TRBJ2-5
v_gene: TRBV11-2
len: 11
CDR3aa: ASSSERGETQY

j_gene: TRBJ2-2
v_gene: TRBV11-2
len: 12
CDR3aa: ASSLEPSTGELF

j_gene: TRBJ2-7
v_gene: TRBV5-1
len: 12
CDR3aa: ASSADREGGEQY

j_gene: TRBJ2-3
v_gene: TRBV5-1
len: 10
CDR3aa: ASSADENTQY

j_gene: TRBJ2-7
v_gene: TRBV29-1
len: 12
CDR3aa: SEASGTGVYEQY

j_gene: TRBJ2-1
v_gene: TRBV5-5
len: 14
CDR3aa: ASSFSTSGRVNEQF

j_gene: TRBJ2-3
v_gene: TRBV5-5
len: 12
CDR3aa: ASSPSRGTDTQY

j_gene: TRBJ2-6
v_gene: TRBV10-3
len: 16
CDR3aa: AISESFGILSGANVLT

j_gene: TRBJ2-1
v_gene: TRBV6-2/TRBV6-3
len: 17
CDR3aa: ASSAVYGTSGAPYNEQF